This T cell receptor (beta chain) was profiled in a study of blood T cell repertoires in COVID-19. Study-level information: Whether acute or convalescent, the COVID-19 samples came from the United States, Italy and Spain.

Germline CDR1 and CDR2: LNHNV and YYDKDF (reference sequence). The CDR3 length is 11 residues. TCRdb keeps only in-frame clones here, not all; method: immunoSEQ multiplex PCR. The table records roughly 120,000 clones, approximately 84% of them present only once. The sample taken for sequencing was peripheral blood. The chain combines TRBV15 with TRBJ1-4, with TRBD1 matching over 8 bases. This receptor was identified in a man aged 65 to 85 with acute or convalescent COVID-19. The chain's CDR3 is CATGENEKLFF. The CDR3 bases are TGTGCGACAGGGGAAAATGAAAAACTGTTTTTT.